One TCR beta chain is described in this entry. The germline V gene encodes CDR1 MDHEN and CDR2 SYDVKM. With 8 bases clipped from V and 1 base from J, the junction kept 9 bases outside the gene matches. CDR3 length equals 15 residues. This entry is derived from a study of PD-L1 blockade in urothelial cancer. Overall study context: T cell content in blood samples showed a median of 141,255.

Using immunoSEQ multiplex PCR, the repertoire was profiled, and TCRdb retains in-frame clones only, with some absent. This table has some 45,000 clones, approximately 80% appearing once. The time point denotes: pretreatment peripheral blood. The sequenced sample was PBMCs, obtained around atezolizumab (anti-PD-L1) treatment. The V gene is TRBV28, the J gene TRBJ2-7, with 9 bases aligning to TRBD1. This clonotype was obtained from a man aged 55 to 70 with urothelial cancer. In DNA form, the CDR3 reads TGTGCCAGCTCCCAGCCGGGACAGGGTTCCTACGAGCAGTACTTC. Protein sequence: CASSQPGQGSYEQYF.